The sequence of this T cell receptor (beta chain) was determined in a study of blood T cell repertoires in COVID-19. Study information: Acute and convalescent COVID-19 specimens originated in the United States, Italy and Spain. T cells, B-cell-depleted T cells, or PBMCs provided the cDNA or gDNA that served as material.

The CDR3 spans 14 residues. Trimming shortened V by 0 bases and J by 1 base, and 7 bases separated the two germline ends. Germline V gives CDR1 SGHRS, CDR2 YFSETQ. This clone has only a few counts. TCRdb's table, derived via immunoSEQ multiplex PCR, lists solely in-frame clones and lacks some. The sample contains tens of thousands of clones, over 65% of which appear only once. The origin of this receptor is a woman aged 55-70 years with acute or convalescent COVID-19. Input material: peripheral blood. The rearrangement links TRBV5-1 to TRBJ1-1; no definite D call. The CDR3 sequence: CASSLDAGNTEAFF. As DNA, the CDR3 is TGCGCCAGCAGCTTGGACGCAGGGAACACTGAAGCTTTCTTT.